The next 3 T cell receptor beta chains were all read from a single sample in a study of cytomegalovirus exposure and HLA in healthy donors. Data came from immunoSEQ multiplex PCR; TCRdb stores just in-frame clones and leaves some out. The sample records over 150,000 clones, about 86% being singletons. Sequencing was performed on PBMCs. These TCRs come from a man aged 18 to 30 in good health and CMV-seropositive.

The gene calls are TRBV14 and TRBJ2-1; D call uncertain. CDR1 and CDR2 (germline): SGHDN, FVKESK. CDR3 length: 12 amino acids. Trimming stripped 4 bases from V and 15 bases from J, with 16 bases between. For the CDR3, the DNA is TGTGCCAGCAGCCTCAGTGGAACAGTCCCGTTCTTC. Its protein product is CASSLSGTVPFF.

The J gene is TRBJ2-3, the V gene TRBV19, with 7 bases fitting TRBD2. CDR1 is LNHDA and CDR2 is SQIVND in the germline V gene (reference sequence). The CDR3 extends over 16 amino acids. The ends lost 1 base at V and 0 bases at J; junction bases unmatched: 4. CDR3 loop: CASSIGSGSSTDTQYF. CDR3 sequence (DNA): TGTGCCAGTAGTATAGGTAGCGGGTCTAGCACAGATACGCAGTATTTT.

This clone came up a few times. The chain carries TRBV7-9 and TRBJ2-5, with 10 bases fitting TRBD1. Losses at the gene ends were 4 bases for V and 2 bases for J; bases not matched to a gene: 4. Per the germline V gene, CDR1 is SEHNR and CDR2 is FQNEAQ (reference sequence). This CDR3 is 15 amino acids long. CDR3 DNA sequence: TGTGCCAGCAGCTCCCGGGACAGGGGACAAGAGACCCAGTACTTC. Protein product: CASSSRDRGQETQYF.